Sequencing of this TCR beta chain was carried out in a study of graft-versus-host responses after intestinal transplantation. Profiled with immunoSEQ multiplex PCR; TCRdb holds only in-frame clones, not every one. The sample includes roughly 64,000 clones, 90% of them seen just once. With 5 bases removed from V and 0 bases from J, the gap between germline ends came to 10 bases. The germline gives CDR1 LNHDA, CDR2 SQIVND (reference sequence). The CDR3 length is 14 residues. With respect to this clone: Its antigen remains unidentified.

The starting material was unstimulated CD8+ T cells sorted from spleen or lymph node cells, obtained before transplant. This sequence joins TRBV19 and TRBJ1-2; unclear D gene. The clonotype originates from a human donor who was the organ donor for an intestinal transplant. The CDR3 protein is CASSVGSANYGYTF. The CDR3 DNA is TGTGCCAGTAGTGTCGGGAGTGCTAACTATGGCTACACCTTC.